This T cell receptor beta chain was sequenced in a study of blood T cell repertoires in COVID-19. Background on the study: Collection of acute and convalescent COVID-19 samples took place in the United States, Italy and Spain. T cells, B-cell-depleted T cells, or PBMCs supplied cDNA or gDNA.

In its sample, this clone was seen many times. Methods used by the authors: Amplification from reference gene primers served as the basis for estimated nucleated cell counts. Sequenced by immunoSEQ multiplex PCR; TCRdb stores in-frame clones only, minus some. The V and J calls and clone size were taken over from that table, and D and trimming were inferred from the DNA. Of a few hundred thousand clones listed, 70% to 90% were seen once; the top ten hold approximately 10%. Germline values: CDR1 SNHLY, CDR2 FYNNEI. The V gene lost 2 bases and the J gene lost 6 bases, with 13 bases spanning the gap. The CDR3 totals 14 residues.

This TCR was recovered from a woman between 70 and 85 years old with acute or convalescent COVID-19. Sequencing was done on a sample of peripheral blood. V gene TRBV2 combines with J gene TRBJ1-1, with D possibly being TRBD1 (6 bases). The CDR3 protein is CASSESTGWAEAFF. In DNA form, the CDR3 reads TGTGCCAGCAGTGAATCGACAGGATGGGCTGAAGCTTTCTTT.